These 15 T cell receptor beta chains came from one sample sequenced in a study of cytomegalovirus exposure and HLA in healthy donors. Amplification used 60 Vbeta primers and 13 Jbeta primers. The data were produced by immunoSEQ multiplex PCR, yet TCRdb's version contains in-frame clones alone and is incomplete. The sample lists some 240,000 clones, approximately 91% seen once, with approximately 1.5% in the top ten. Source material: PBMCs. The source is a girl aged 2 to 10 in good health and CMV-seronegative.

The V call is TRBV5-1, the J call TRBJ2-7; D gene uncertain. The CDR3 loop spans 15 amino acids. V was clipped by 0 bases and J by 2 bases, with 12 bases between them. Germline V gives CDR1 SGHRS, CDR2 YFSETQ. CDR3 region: CASSLGQRYTYEQYF. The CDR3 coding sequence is TGCGCCAGCAGCTTGGGGCAGCGATACACCTACGAGCAGTACTTC.

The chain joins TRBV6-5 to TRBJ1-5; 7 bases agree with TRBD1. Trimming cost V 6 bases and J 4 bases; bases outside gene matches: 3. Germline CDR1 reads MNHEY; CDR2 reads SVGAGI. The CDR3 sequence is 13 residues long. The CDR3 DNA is TGTGCCAGCAGCTCGGGACAGAATCAGCCCCAGCATTTT. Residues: CASSSGQNQPQHF.

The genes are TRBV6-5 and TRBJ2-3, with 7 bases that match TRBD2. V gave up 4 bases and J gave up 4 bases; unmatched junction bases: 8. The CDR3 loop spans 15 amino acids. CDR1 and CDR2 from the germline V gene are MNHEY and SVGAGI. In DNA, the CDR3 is TGTGCCAGCAGTTTTTCCGGGGGGAGGGCAGATACGCAGTATTTT. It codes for CASSFSGGRADTQYF.

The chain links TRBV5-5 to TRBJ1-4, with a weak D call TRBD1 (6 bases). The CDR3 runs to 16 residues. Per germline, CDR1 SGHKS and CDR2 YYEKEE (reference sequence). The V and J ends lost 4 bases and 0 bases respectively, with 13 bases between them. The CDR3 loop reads CASSELQGSTNEKLFF. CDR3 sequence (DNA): TGTGCCAGCAGCGAGCTACAGGGTTCAACTAATGAAAAACTGTTTTTT.

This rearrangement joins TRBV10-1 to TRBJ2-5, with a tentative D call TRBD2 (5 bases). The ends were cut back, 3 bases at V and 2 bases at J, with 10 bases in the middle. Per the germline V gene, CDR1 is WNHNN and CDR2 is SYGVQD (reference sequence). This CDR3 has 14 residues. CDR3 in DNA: TGCGCCAGCAGTGACAGCAGGAGGCAAGAGACCCAGTACTTC. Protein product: CASSDSRRQETQYF.

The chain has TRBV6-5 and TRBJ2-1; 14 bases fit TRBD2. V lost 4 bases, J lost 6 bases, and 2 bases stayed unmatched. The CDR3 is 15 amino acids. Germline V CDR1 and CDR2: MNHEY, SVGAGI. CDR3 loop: CASSSGTSGSNEQFF. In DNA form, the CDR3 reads TGTGCCAGCAGTTCCGGGACTAGCGGGAGCAATGAGCAGTTCTTC.

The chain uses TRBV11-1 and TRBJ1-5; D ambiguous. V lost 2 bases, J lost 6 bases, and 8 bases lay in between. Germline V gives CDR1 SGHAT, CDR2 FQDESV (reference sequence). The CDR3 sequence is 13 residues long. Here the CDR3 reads CASSLREGQPQHF. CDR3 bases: TGTGCCAGCAGCTTAAGGGAGGGTCAGCCCCAGCATTTT.

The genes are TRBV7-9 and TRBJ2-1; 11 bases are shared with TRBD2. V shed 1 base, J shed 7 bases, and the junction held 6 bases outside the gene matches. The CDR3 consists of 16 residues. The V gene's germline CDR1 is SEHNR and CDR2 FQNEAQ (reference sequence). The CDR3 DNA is TGTGCCAGCAGCTTAGGACTAGCGGGGCCGGGGAATGAGCAGTTCTTC. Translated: CASSLGLAGPGNEQFF.

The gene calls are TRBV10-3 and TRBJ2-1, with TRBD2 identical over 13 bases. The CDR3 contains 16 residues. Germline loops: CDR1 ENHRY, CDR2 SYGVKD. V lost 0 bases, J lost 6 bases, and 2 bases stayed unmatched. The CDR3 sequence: CAISESGLAGLNEQFF. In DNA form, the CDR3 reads TGTGCCATCAGTGAGTCGGGACTAGCGGGGCTCAATGAGCAGTTCTTC.

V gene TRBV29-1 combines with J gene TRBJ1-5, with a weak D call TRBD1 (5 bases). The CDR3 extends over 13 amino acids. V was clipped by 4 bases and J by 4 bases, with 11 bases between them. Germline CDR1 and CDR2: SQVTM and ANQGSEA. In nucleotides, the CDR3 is TGCAGCGTTGGTGGGGGGGAAAATCAGCCCCAGCATTTT. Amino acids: CSVGGGENQPQHF.

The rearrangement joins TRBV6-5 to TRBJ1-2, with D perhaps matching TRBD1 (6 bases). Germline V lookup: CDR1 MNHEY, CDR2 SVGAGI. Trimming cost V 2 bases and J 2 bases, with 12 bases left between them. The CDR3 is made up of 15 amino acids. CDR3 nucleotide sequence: TGTGCCAGCAGTTACGGGAGAACAGGGAACTATGGCTACACCTTC. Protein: CASSYGRTGNYGYTF.

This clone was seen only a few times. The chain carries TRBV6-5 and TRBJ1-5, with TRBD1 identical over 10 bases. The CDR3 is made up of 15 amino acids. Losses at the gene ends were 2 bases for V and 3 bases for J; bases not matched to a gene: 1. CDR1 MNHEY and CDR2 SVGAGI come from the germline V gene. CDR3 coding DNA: TGTGCCAGCAGTTACGGACAGGGGGACAATCAGCCCCAGCATTTT. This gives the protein CASSYGQGDNQPQHF.

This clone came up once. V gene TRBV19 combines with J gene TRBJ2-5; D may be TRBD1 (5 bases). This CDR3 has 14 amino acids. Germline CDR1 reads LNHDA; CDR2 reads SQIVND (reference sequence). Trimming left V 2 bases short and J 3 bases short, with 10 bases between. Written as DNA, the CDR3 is TGTGCCAGTAGTATATTCATCAGGGAAGAGACCCAGTACTTC. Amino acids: CASSIFIREETQYF. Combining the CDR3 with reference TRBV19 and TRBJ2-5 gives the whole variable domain DGGITQSPKYLFRKEGQNVTLSCEQNLNHDAMYWYRQDPGQGLRLIYYSQIVNDFQKGDIAEGYSVSREKKESFPLTVTSAQKNPTAFYLCASSIFIREETQYFGPGTRLLVL.

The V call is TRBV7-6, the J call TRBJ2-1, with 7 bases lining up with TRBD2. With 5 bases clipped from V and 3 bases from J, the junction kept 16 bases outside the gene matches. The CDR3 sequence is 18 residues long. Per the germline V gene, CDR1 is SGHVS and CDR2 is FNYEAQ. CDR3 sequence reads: CASSPSAGGGRGYNEQFF. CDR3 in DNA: TGTGCCAGCAGCCCCTCCGCCGGGGGAGGGAGGGGCTACAATGAGCAGTTCTTC.

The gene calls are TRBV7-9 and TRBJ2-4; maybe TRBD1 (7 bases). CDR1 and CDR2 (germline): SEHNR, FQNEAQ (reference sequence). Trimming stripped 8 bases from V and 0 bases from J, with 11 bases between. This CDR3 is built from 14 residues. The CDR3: CASGQGGAKNIQYF. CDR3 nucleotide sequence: TGTGCCAGCGGTCAGGGGGGAGCCAAAAACATTCAGTACTTC.